A selection of T cell receptor beta chains follows, all from one sample in a study of cytomegalovirus exposure and HLA in healthy donors. Libraries were prepared by immunoSEQ multiplex PCR; TCRdb keeps only in-frame clonotypes and omits some of them. Of fewer than 140,000 clones listed, 82% are singletons. The sample was PBMCs. The source is a man aged 45-65 years in good health and CMV-seronegative. CDR3s include the opening cysteine and the closing phenylalanine or tryptophan. D genes are given only for firm matches. A row's size may be missing; if present it is once, few, many or a size class.

V gene,D gene,J gene,clone size,CDR3 protein,CDR3 DNA
TRBV11-2,NA,TRBJ2-7,NA,CASSLDGAYEQYF,TGTGCCAGCAGCTTAGACGGGGCCTACGAGCAGTACTTC
TRBV2,NA,TRBJ1-2,NA,CASRTEYGYTF,TGTGCCAGCCGAACGGAGTATGGCTACACCTTC
TRBV5-6,TRBD1,TRBJ2-7,NA,CASTSLGDRGYEQYF,TGTGCCAGCACATCTTTAGGGGACAGGGGGTACGAGCAGTACTTC
TRBV5-6,TRBD1,TRBJ1-4,NA,CASSLAGRGVPLEKLFF,TGTGCCAGCAGCTTGGCCGGCAGGGGGGTCCCTTTGGAAAAACTGTTTTTT
TRBV19,NA,TRBJ2-2,NA,CASSTSGVSGGELFF,TGTGCCAGTAGTACCTCCGGAGTCTCCGGCGGGGAGCTGTTTTTT
TRBV4-1,NA,TRBJ2-5,NA,CASSQGDSRETQYF,TGCGCCAGCAGCCAAGGGGACTCCCGAGAGACCCAGTACTTC
TRBV2,NA,TRBJ1-1,NA,CASISDATGTEAFF,TGTGCCAGCATCTCGGACGCCACGGGGACTGAAGCTTTCTTT
TRBV5-1,NA,TRBJ2-4,NA,CASSNEFRSKNIQYF,TGCGCCAGCAGTAACGAGTTTCGCTCCAAAAACATTCAGTACTTC
TRBV9,TRBD1,TRBJ1-2,NA,CASSVTGGGRNGYTF,TGTGCCAGCAGCGTAACAGGGGGGGGCCGGAATGGCTACACCTTC
TRBV19,NA,TRBJ2-2,NA,CASSTTWGAGELFF,TGTGCCAGTAGTACAACGTGGGGGGCCGGGGAGCTGTTTTTT
TRBV5-1,TRBD1,TRBJ1-6,few,CASSLGQGSPLHF,TGCGCCAGCAGCTTGGGACAGGGATCACCCCTCCACTTT
TRBV9,NA,TRBJ2-3,NA,CASSPVEGTDTQYF,TGTGCCAGCAGCCCGGTAGAGGGAACAGATACGCAGTATTTT
TRBV11-3,NA,TRBJ2-3,NA,CASSSRLSDTQYF,TGTGCCAGCAGTTCCCGACTGTCAGATACGCAGTATTTT